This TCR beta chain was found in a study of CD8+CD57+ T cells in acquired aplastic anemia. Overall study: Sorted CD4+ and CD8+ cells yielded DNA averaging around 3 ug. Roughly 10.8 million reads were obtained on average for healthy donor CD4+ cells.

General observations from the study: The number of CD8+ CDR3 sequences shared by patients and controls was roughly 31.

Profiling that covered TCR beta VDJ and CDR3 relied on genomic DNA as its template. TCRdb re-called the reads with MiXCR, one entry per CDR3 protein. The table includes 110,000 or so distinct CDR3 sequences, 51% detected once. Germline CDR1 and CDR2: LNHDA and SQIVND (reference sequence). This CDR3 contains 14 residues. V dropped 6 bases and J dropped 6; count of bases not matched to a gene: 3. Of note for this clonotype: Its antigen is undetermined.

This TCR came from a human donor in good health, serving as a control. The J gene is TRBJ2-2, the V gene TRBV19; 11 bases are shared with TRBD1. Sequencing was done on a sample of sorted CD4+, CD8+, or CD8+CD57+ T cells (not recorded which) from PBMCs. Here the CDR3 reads CASRPGQGAGELFF. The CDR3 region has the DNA TGTGCCAGTAGGCCGGGACAGGGGGCCGGGGAGCTGTTTTTT.